Listed below are T cell receptor beta chains from one sample, sequenced in a study of blood T cell repertoires in COVID-19. TCRdb's copy holds only in-frame clones and misses some; the assay was immunoSEQ multiplex PCR. The repertoire holds about 410,000 clones, roughly 89% seen once, with about 1.7% in the top ten. The material sequenced was PBMCs or T cells enriched from blood (not recorded which). These TCRs come from a woman in her twenties or thirties who had recovered from COVID-19. Both conserved end residues are part of each CDR3. The order of the fields is clone size, V gene, J gene, D gene, CDR3 protein, CDR3 DNA. D genes are given only for firm matches. Clone size is given for some rows only: seen once, a few or many times, or a class if the clone is expanded.

NA	TRBV5-6	TRBJ1-1	NA	CASSFGRGNTEAFF	TGTGCCAGCAGCTTCGGCCGAGGAAACACTGAAGCTTTCTTT
NA	TRBV7-9	TRBJ2-7	TRBD1	CASSSTGQHYEQYF	TGTGCCAGCAGCTCAACGGGACAGCACTACGAGCAGTACTTC
NA	TRBV19	TRBJ1-6	NA	CASSPTSARVRNSPLHF	TGTGCCAGTAGCCCTACGTCGGCCAGGGTACGGAACTCACCCCTCCACTTT
NA	TRBV5-1	TRBJ2-5	TRBD2	CASGHSGGDETQYF	TGCGCCAGCGGACATAGCGGGGGGGATGAGACCCAGTACTTC
NA	TRBV6-2/TRBV6-3	TRBJ2-1	NA	CASSYSRGRRQFF	TGTGCCAGCAGTTACTCCAGGGGCAGGCGGCAGTTCTTC
NA	TRBV6-5	TRBJ1-3	TRBD1	CATSDRAGNTIYF	TGTGCCACCTCGGACAGGGCCGGAAACACCATATATTTT
NA	TRBV7-8	TRBJ1-2	TRBD1	CASRFTPGQGTYGYTF	TGTGCCAGCAGATTCACGCCGGGACAGGGGACCTATGGCTACACCTTC
NA	TRBV24-1	TRBJ1-2	TRBD1	CATSDPGQSGYTF	TGTGCCACCAGTGACCCGGGACAGAGCGGCTACACCTTC
once	TRBV28	TRBJ2-7	NA	CASSLRTAGQREQYF	TGTGCCAGCAGTTTACGTACGGCGGGACAGCGCGAGCAGTACTTC
NA	TRBV19	TRBJ2-2	TRBD1	CASRDRSGGELFF	TGTGCCAGTAGGGACAGGAGCGGCGGGGAGCTGTTTTTT
once	TRBV19	TRBJ2-7	NA	CASTDNYEQYF	TGTGCCAGTACCGACAACTACGAGCAGTACTTC
NA	TRBV30	TRBJ1-2	NA	CAWGSPFYGYTF	TGTGCCTGGGGGAGTCCGTTCTATGGCTACACCTTC